Presented here are 24 T cell receptor beta chains from one specimen sequenced in a study of cytomegalovirus exposure and HLA in healthy donors. Amplification used 60 Vbeta primers and 13 Jbeta primers. Profiled with immunoSEQ multiplex PCR; TCRdb holds only in-frame clones, not every one. In the table there are 100,000 to 120,000 clones, approximately 82% of which are singletons. Sequencing used PBMCs. All receptors derive from a man aged 25-40 years in good health and CMV-seropositive.

This clone was seen a few times. The chain couples TRBV6-1 to TRBJ2-7; D not resolved. The V gene's germline CDR1 is MNHNS and CDR2 SASEGT. Trimming stripped 8 bases from V and 2 bases from J, with 10 bases between. This CDR3 contains 12 residues. DNA of the CDR3: TGTGCCAGCCGGGTCTGGGCCTACGAGCAGTACTTC. Translation gives CASRVWAYEQYF.

The rearrangement uses TRBV30 and TRBJ2-3, with D possibly being TRBD1 (6 bases). The CDR3 spans 12 residues. CDR1 is GTSNPN and CDR2 is SVGIG in the germline V gene (reference sequence). V lost 3 bases and J lost 9, with 13 bases in between. The CDR3 region has the DNA TGTGCCTGGAGGGATACAGGGCTGACGCAGTATTTT. Translating gives CAWRDTGLTQYF.

The V call is TRBV5-1, the J call TRBJ2-7; D is ambiguous. Trimming left V 5 bases short and J 2 bases short, with 8 bases between. CDR3 size: 12 residues. The V gene's germline CDR1 is SGHRS and CDR2 YFSETQ. The CDR3 DNA is TGCGCCAGCAGGGGCAGAGCCTACGAGCAGTACTTC. Its protein is CASRGRAYEQYF.

This clone occurred a few times. The V call is TRBV7-9, the J call TRBJ1-4; no firm D call. The CDR3 loop spans 14 amino acids. Trimming took off 5 bases at V and 0 bases at J, with 7 bases between the two ends. The germline V gene has CDR1 SEHNR and CDR2 FQNEAQ (reference sequence). The chain's CDR3 is CASSPVATNEKLFF. CDR3 nucleotide sequence: TGTGCCAGCAGCCCGGTTGCAACTAATGAAAAACTGTTTTTT.

This clone is classed as medium-sized. This sequence joins TRBV5-6 and TRBJ1-6; D possibly corresponds to TRBD1 (6 bases). This CDR3 spans 15 amino acids. The V and J ends lost 0 bases and 8 bases respectively, with 12 bases between them. From germline, CDR1 is SGHDT and CDR2 YYEEEE. The CDR3 DNA reads TGTGCCAGCAGCTTGGCCGGGGGGGCAGATTCACCCCTCCACTTT. The encoded protein is CASSLAGGADSPLHF. Combining the CDR3 with reference TRBV5-6 and TRBJ1-6 gives the whole variable domain DAGVTQSPTHLIKTRGQQVTLRCSPKSGHDTVSWYQQALGQGPQFIFQYYEEEERQRGNFPDRFSGHQFPNYSSELNVNALLLGDSALYLCASSLAGGADSPLHFGNGTRLTVT.

The chain combines TRBV19 with TRBJ2-5; perhaps TRBD2 as D (6 bases). Per germline, CDR1 LNHDA and CDR2 SQIVND (reference sequence). V was shortened by 4 bases and J by 5 bases, with 11 bases between the two germline ends. The CDR3 contains 13 residues. CDR3 DNA sequence: TGTGCCAGTAGTACAGGACTAATGGAGACCCAGTACTTC. This sequence encodes CASSTGLMETQYF.

CDR3 nucleotides: TGTGCCAGCAGTGACTCAACAGGGGAAGGTCGTGATACGCAGTATTTT. This gives the protein CASSDSTGEGRDTQYF. This chain links TRBV6-4 with TRBJ2-3; 7 bases are a match to TRBD1. Trimming at V came to 0 bases and at J to 6 bases, leaving 9 bases not matched to a gene. CDR3 length: 16 amino acids. Per germline, CDR1 MRHNA and CDR2 SNTAGT.

The J gene is TRBJ1-5, the V gene TRBV27; D remains ambiguous. The V end was cut by 6 bases, the J end by 0 bases, with 9 bases between. Germline V gives CDR1 MNHEY, CDR2 SMNVEV (reference sequence). The CDR3 runs to 14 residues. In DNA form, the CDR3 reads TGTGCCAGCAGCGGTACCGTTAGCAATCAGCCCCAGCATTTT. Amino acids: CASSGTVSNQPQHF.

The chain is built from TRBV6-6 and TRBJ1-3, with 10 bases fitting TRBD1. This CDR3 region has 16 residues. CDR1 is MNHNY and CDR2 is SVGAGI in the germline V gene (reference sequence). The V segment lost 4 bases and the J segment 2 bases; nucleotides outside the gene matches: 5. The CDR3 spells CASSFAGTGAGNTIYF. DNA of the CDR3: TGTGCCAGCAGTTTCGCCGGGACAGGGGCTGGAAACACCATATATTTT.

The gene calls are TRBV10-2 and TRBJ2-1; 13 bases fit TRBD2. J lost 6 bases, V lost 5 bases, and 4 bases had no gene match. This CDR3 has 15 amino acids. Germline CDR1 reads WSHSY; CDR2 reads SAAADI. DNA for the CDR3: TGCGCCAGCAGTTTGACTAGCGGGGGGTTCAATGAGCAGTTCTTC. This gives the protein CASSLTSGGFNEQFF.

J is TRBJ2-5 and V is TRBV4-1, with TRBD2 identical over 8 bases. V was pared by 4 bases and J by 2 bases, with 3 bases of the junction left unmatched. The length of the CDR3 is 14 residues. CDR1 and CDR2 from the germline V gene are MGHRA and YSYEKL. The CDR3 sequence is CASSLIAGQETQYF. The CDR3 DNA sequence: TGCGCCAGCAGCCTGATAGCGGGGCAAGAGACCCAGTACTTC.

V is TRBV5-1 and J is TRBJ1-4, with a weak D call TRBD1 (6 bases). Germline values: CDR1 SGHRS, CDR2 YFSETQ. The germline V and J ends were trimmed by 6 bases and 3 bases, with 15 bases remaining between them. This CDR3 region has 15 residues. The CDR3, as DNA: TGCGCCAGCACTCCAGGGGTTGTGGCTAATGAAAAACTGTTTTTT. Its translation is CASTPGVVANEKLFF.

The table lists this clone with a count of one. J is TRBJ1-2 and V is TRBV7-8; the match to TRBD1 covers 8 bases. The germline gives CDR1 SGHVS, CDR2 FQNEAQ. With V trimmed by 5 bases and J by 5 bases, 13 bases remained unmatched. This CDR3 contains 16 residues. Written as DNA, the CDR3 is TGTGCCAGCAGCCCCCCACAGGGGGACCTAAATTATGGCTACACCTTC. Its translation: CASSPPQGDLNYGYTF.

V is TRBV29-1 and J is TRBJ2-7; weak D call: TRBD1 (6 bases). V lost 3 bases and J 3 bases, leaving 12 bases between the germline ends. The germline gives CDR1 SQVTM, CDR2 ANQGSEA. The CDR3 runs 13 residues. The CDR3 region is CSVEGDNFYEQYF. The CDR3 DNA reads as TGCAGCGTTGAGGGGGACAATTTCTACGAGCAGTACTTC.

This clone has more than one count but fewer than ten. The chain has TRBV5-4 and TRBJ1-5, with D possibly being TRBD1 (5 bases). CDR1 and CDR2 (germline): SGHNT, YYREEE (reference sequence). The CDR3 consists of 13 residues. The V gene lost 0 bases and the J gene lost 5 bases, with 6 bases spanning the gap. CDR3 loop: CASSLAGDQPQHF. Here the CDR3 DNA reads TGTGCCAGCAGCTTGGCGGGGGATCAGCCCCAGCATTTT.

The V gene is TRBV30, the J gene TRBJ2-5; 8 nucleotides agree with TRBD1. Trimming cost V 0 bases and J 5 bases; bases outside gene matches: 2. This CDR3 has 13 amino acids. Per germline, CDR1 GTSNPN and CDR2 SVGIG (reference sequence). CDR3 loop: CAWSVAGGETQYF. The CDR3, as DNA: TGTGCCTGGAGTGTAGCAGGGGGCGAGACCCAGTACTTC.

The rearrangement links TRBV5-1 to TRBJ2-1, with D uncertain. The CDR3 contains 17 residues. V lost 0 bases and J lost 6, with 19 bases in between. The germline V gene encodes CDR1 SGHRS and CDR2 YFSETQ. The CDR3 bases are TGCGCCAGCAGCTTGGGTCTTGGGTGGAGCGATGCCAATGAGCAGTTCTTC. This codes for CASSLGLGWSDANEQFF. The whole variable domain, remainder taken from reference TRBV5-1 and TRBJ2-1, is KAGVTQTPRYLIKTRGQQVTLSCSPISGHRSVSWYQQTPGQGLQFLFEYFSETQRNKGNFPGRFSGRQFSNSRSEMNVSTLELGDSALYLCASSLGLGWSDANEQFFGPGTRLTVL.

This clone was observed a few times. The chain joins TRBV2 to TRBJ2-1, with 7 nucleotides matching TRBD1. Losses at the gene ends were 0 bases for V and 3 bases for J; bases not matched to a gene: 8. This CDR3 is 17 amino acids long. CDR1 is SNHLY, CDR2 FYNNEI, per germline. The CDR3 protein is CASSEALKGAYYNEQFF. CDR3 coding DNA: TGTGCCAGCAGTGAAGCGTTGAAGGGGGCTTACTACAATGAGCAGTTCTTC.

The genes are TRBV19 and TRBJ1-1, with D possibly being TRBD1 (5 bases). The CDR3 consists of 14 residues. V gave up 3 bases and J gave up 3 bases, with 11 bases separating them. Germline V lookup: CDR1 LNHDA, CDR2 SQIVND (reference sequence). For the CDR3, the DNA is TGTGCCAGTAGTATGGCGGACACTTACACTGAAGCTTTCTTT. Its protein product is CASSMADTYTEAFF.

The CDR3 spells CASSLVGTGPFYGYTF. CDR3 bases: TGCGCCAGCAGCTTGGTAGGGACAGGGCCCTTCTATGGCTACACCTTC. This chain connects TRBV5-1 to TRBJ1-2, with TRBD1 matching 9 bases. V was clipped by 0 bases and J by 4 bases; unmatched bases: 7. CDR1 is SGHRS and CDR2 is YFSETQ in the germline V gene. The CDR3 totals 16 residues.

The chain links TRBV6-5 to TRBJ1-6; perhaps TRBD1 as D (5 bases). V lost 6 bases and J lost 10, with 13 bases in between. The CDR3 length is 13 residues. The germline CDR1 and CDR2 sequences are MNHEY and SVGAGI. The CDR3 sequence: CASSPRERSPLHF. As DNA, the CDR3 is TGTGCCAGCAGCCCCAGGGAAAGATCACCCCTCCACTTT.

This clone was detected only a few times. The V call is TRBV11-2, the J call TRBJ1-2, with D possibly being TRBD1 (6 bases). The CDR3 is made up of 14 amino acids. Germline CDR1 and CDR2: SGHAT and FQNNGV. Trimming removed 5 bases at V and 3 bases at J, with 13 bases between. CDR3 DNA: TGTGCCAGCAGCCCAATCAGGGGCGACTATGGCTACACCTTC. Residues: CASSPIRGDYGYTF.

V usage is TRBV7-3 and J usage is TRBJ2-2; 7 bases align to TRBD1. Germline V gene sequence: CDR1 SGHTA, CDR2 FQGTGA. V dropped 1 base and J dropped 6; count of bases not matched to a gene: 8. CDR3 length: 16 residues. Here the CDR3 DNA reads TGTGCCAGCAGCTTAAGGGCGACAGGGAAGGCCGGGGAGCTGTTTTTT. Its translation is CASSLRATGKAGELFF.

The chain links TRBV27 to TRBJ2-7; TRBD1 matches at 9 bases. The CDR3 spans 15 residues. With V trimmed by 5 bases and J by 0 bases, 5 bases remained unmatched. CDR1 is MNHEY, CDR2 SMNVEV, per germline (reference sequence). CDR3 sequence (DNA): TGTGCCAGCAGTCCCCCGGGACAGGGCTCCTACGAGCAGTACTTC. This sequence encodes CASSPPGQGSYEQYF.